This T cell receptor (beta chain) originates from a study of Graves' ophthalmopathy and Graves' hyperthyroidism. Amplification targeted the TCR beta CDR3 regions, with RNA transcripts as the source material. Following a first-round RT-PCR that used HTBI primers, a second-round multiplex PCR was carried out. A single record per CDR3 protein comes from TCRdb applying MiXCR to the multiplex PCR reads. This table holds hundreds of thousands of distinct CDR3 sequences, about 22% found once. This clonotype was detected ten times or more. Its antigen remains unidentified. Study-wide points: Ophthalmopathy progression predictions by the model showed 72.22% specificity and roughly 70% sensitivity. Built on 13 signatures, a model told ophthalmopathy apart from stable hyperthyroidism with about 88% sensitivity and 80% to 82% specificity.

Patients were diagnosed from clinical symptoms, serum thyroxine, TRAb, thyroid ultrasound and orbital computed tomography. PBMCs originated in less than 11 ml of fresh peripheral blood. The V end lost 3 bases, the J end lost 2 bases, and 10 bases lay between the germline ends. The CDR3 sequence is 14 residues long. Germline values: CDR1 LNHDA, CDR2 SQIVND (reference sequence). The chain links TRBV19 to TRBJ1-2, with no clear D. Sequencing input: peripheral blood. The receptor was isolated from a woman aged 50 to 60 with Graves' ophthalmopathy. Here the CDR3 reads CASSIQLRNYGYTF. CDR3 DNA sequence: TGTGCCAGTAGTATCCAACTGCGAAACTATGGCTACACCTTC. The variable domain in full, with the rest retrieved from reference TRBV19 and TRBJ1-2, is DGGITQSPKYLFRKEGQNVTLSCEQNLNHDAMYWYRQDPGQGLRLIYYSQIVNDFQKGDIAEGYSVSREKKESFPLTVTSAQKNPTAFYLCASSIQLRNYGYTFGSGTRLTVV.